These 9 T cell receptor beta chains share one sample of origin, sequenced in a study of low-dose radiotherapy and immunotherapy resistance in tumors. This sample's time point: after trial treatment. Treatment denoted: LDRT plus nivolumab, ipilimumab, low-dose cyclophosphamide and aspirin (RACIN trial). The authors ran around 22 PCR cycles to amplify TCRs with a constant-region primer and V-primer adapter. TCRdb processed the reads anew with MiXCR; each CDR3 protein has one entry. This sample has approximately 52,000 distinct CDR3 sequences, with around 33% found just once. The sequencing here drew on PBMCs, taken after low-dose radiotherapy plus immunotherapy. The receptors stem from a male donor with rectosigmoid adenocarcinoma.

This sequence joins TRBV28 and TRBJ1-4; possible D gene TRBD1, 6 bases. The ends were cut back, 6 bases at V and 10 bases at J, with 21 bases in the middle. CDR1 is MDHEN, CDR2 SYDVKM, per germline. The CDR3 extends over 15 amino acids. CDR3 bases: TGTGCCAGCAGCGCCCTGGACAGCGCAAGGGGAAAACTGTTTTTT. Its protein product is CASSALDSARGKLFF.

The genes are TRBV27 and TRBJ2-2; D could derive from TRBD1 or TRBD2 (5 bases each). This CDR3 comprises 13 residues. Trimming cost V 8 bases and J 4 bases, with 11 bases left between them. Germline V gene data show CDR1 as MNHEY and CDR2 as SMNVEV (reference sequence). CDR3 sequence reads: CASVTGLTGELFF. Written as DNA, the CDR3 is TGTGCCAGCGTCACAGGACTCACCGGGGAGCTGTTTTTT.

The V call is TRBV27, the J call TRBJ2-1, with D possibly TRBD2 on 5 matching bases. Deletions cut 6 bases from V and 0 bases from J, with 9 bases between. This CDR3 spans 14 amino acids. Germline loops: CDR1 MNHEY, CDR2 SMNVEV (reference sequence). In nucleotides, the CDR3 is TGTGCCAGCAGACCAAGCGGCTCCTACAATGAGCAGTTCTTC. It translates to CASRPSGSYNEQFF.

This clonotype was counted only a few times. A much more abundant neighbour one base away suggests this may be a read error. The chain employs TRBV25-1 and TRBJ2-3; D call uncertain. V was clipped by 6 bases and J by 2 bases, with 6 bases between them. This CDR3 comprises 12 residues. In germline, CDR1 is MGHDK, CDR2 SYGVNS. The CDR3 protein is CASRDYTDTQYF. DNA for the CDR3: TGTGCCAGCAGGGATTACACAGATACGCAGTATTTT.

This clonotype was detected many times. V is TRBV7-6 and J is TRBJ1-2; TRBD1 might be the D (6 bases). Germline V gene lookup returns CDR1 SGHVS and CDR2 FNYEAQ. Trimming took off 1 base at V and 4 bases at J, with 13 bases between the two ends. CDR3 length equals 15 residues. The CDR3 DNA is TGTGCCAGCAGCTTAGATGCGTCAGGGGCCTATGGCTACACCTTC. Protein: CASSLDASGAYGYTF.

In DNA form, the CDR3 reads TGTGCCAGCAGTCCTAACAGGGTGCCCTACGAGCAGTACTTC. As protein: CASSPNRVPYEQYF. V and J are TRBV12-3 or TRBV12-4 and TRBJ2-7; tentatively, D is TRBD1 (6 bases). Trimming shortened V by 5 bases and J by 2 bases, and 13 bases separated the two germline ends. CDR3 length: 14 residues.

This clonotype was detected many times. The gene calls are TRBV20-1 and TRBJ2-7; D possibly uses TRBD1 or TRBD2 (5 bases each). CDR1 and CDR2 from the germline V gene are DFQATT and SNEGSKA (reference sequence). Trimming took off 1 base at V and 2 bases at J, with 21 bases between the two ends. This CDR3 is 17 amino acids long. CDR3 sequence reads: CSARVSLSGDPPYEQYF. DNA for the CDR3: TGCAGTGCTAGAGTGTCCTTGTCTGGGGACCCCCCCTACGAGCAGTACTTC.

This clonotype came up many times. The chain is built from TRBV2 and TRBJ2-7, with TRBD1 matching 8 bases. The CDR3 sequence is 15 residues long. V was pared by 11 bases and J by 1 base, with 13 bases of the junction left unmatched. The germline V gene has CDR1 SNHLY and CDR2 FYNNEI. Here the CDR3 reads CAGTVDRGISYEQYF. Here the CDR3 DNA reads TGTGCCGGTACAGTAGACAGGGGAATATCCTACGAGCAGTACTTC.

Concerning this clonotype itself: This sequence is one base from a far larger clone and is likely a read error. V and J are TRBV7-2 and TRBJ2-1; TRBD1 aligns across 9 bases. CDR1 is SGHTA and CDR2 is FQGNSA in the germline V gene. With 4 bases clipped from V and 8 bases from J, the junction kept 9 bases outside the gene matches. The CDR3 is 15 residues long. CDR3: CASSWPGQGADEQFF. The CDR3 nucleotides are TGTGCCAGCAGCTGGCCGGGACAGGGTGCCGATGAGCAGTTCTTC.